This entry features one T cell receptor beta chain sequence. The data were obtained in a study of blood T cell repertoires in COVID-19. For the study at large: Nucleic acid was either cDNA or gDNA, and it came from T cells, B-cell-depleted T cells, or PBMCs.

Trimming pared 0 bases from V and 4 bases from J, leaving 14 bases between. The CDR3 length is 17 residues. Looked up from germline, CDR1 is SGHRS and CDR2 is YFSETQ. The authors' processing: Amplifying reference gene primers gave estimates of nucleated cell counts. Data came from immunoSEQ multiplex PCR; TCRdb stores just in-frame clones and leaves some out. Clone size and V and J calls were adopted from that table, with D and trimming inferred from the DNA. The sample contains about 170,000 clones, about 87% of which appear only once. The rearrangement joins TRBV5-1 to TRBJ1-6; TRBD1 might be the D (6 bases). The TCR sequence derives from a woman aged 45 to 65 with acute or convalescent COVID-19. Material: peripheral blood. The CDR3 DNA is TGCGCCAGCAGCTTGGCCGGACAGAAGATTTATAATTCACCCCTCCACTTT. Residues: CASSLAGQKIYNSPLHF.